What follows are 18 T cell receptor beta chains derived from one specimen sequenced in a study of OX40 agonist ivuxolimab in advanced cancers. Libraries were prepared by immunoSEQ multiplex PCR; TCRdb keeps only in-frame clonotypes and omits some of them. Altogether 65,000 to 80,000 clones are present, over 75% being singletons, with the ten largest covering 0.3% to 0.45%. Sequenced here: CD4+ or CD8+ T cells sorted from blood, sampled in a trial of the OX40 agonist ivuxolimab. The receptors originated from an adult with an advanced solid tumor such as melanoma, head and neck, liver or kidney cancer.

The CDR3 loop reads CASSLLRDSAYNEQFF. DNA for the CDR3: TGCGCCAGCAGCTTACTACGGGACAGTGCCTACAATGAGCAGTTCTTC. The J gene is TRBJ2-1, the V gene TRBV5-1, with TRBD1 identical over 7 bases. V was pared by 2 bases and J by 2 bases, with 7 bases of the junction left unmatched. The V gene's germline CDR1 is SGHRS and CDR2 YFSETQ. The CDR3 runs 16 residues.

The chain uses TRBV5-1 and TRBJ2-7, with D perhaps TRBD2 (5 bases). The CDR3 has 13 amino acids. Trimming pared 0 bases from V and 8 bases from J, leaving 12 bases between. CDR1 is SGHRS, CDR2 YFSETQ, per germline. Here the CDR3 reads CASSLVSGNKQYF. CDR3 coding DNA: TGCGCCAGCAGCTTGGTGTCCGGGAACAAGCAGTACTTC.

The chain links TRBV6-1 to TRBJ2-1; D call uncertain. Germline V gene lookup returns CDR1 MNHNS and CDR2 SASEGT. Trimming pared 2 bases from V and 11 bases from J, leaving 16 bases between. The CDR3 extends over 14 amino acids. CDR3 sequence reads: CASSELGRISQQFF. The CDR3 DNA reads as TGTGCCAGCAGTGAACTAGGCCGGATTTCGCAGCAGTTCTTC.

The rearrangement links TRBV5-1 to TRBJ2-1, with TRBD2 identical over 9 bases. V trimming: 5 bases; J trimming: 1 base; junction bases outside the gene matches: 4. There are 15 residues in the CDR3. CDR1 and CDR2 from the germline V gene are SGHRS and YFSETQ. CDR3 nucleotide sequence: TGCGCCAGCAGGGATAGCGGGAGTTCCTACAATGAGCAGTTCTTC. This sequence encodes CASRDSGSSYNEQFF. Complete variable domain (other parts from reference TRBV5-1 and TRBJ2-1): KAGVTQTPRYLIKTRGQQVTLSCSPISGHRSVSWYQQTPGQGLQFLFEYFSETQRNKGNFPGRFSGRQFSNSRSEMNVSTLELGDSALYLCASRDSGSSYNEQFFGPGTRLTVL.

In this sample, this clone turned up once. The V gene is TRBV2, the J gene TRBJ2-6; D uncertain. The CDR3 extends over 14 amino acids. CDR1 and CDR2 (germline): SNHLY, FYNNEI. V lost 3 bases and J 0 bases, leaving 3 bases between the germline ends. The CDR3 nucleotides are TGTGCCAGCAGTGATGGCTCTGGGGCCAACGTCCTGACTTTC. Its protein product is CASSDGSGANVLTF.

The V call is TRBV7-2, the J call TRBJ2-7, with TRBD2 matching 10 bases. The CDR3 totals 15 residues. With 5 bases clipped from V and 0 bases from J, the junction kept 4 bases outside the gene matches. The germline V gene has CDR1 SGHTA and CDR2 FQGNSA. In DNA form, the CDR3 reads TGTGCCAGCAGCGGCGCTAGCGGGAGCTCCTACGAGCAGTACTTC. Translating gives CASSGASGSSYEQYF. Filled out from reference TRBV7-2 and TRBJ2-7, the complete variable domain reads GAGVSQSPSNKVTEKGKDVELRCDPISGHTALYWYRQSLGQGLEFLIYFQGNSAPDKSGLPSDRFSAERTGGSVSTLTIQRTQQEDSAVYLCASSGASGSSYEQYFGPGTRLTVT.

The rearrangement uses TRBV27 and TRBJ1-2; 9 nucleotides align to TRBD1. Trimming removed 2 bases from V and 5 bases from J; junction bases left unmatched: 9. Germline V gene lookup returns CDR1 MNHEY and CDR2 SMNVEV (reference sequence). This CDR3 is 16 amino acids long. The CDR3 nucleotides read TGTGCCAGCAGTTTACGTAGACAGGGGGGGGGATATGGCTACACCTTC. It is translated as CASSLRRQGGGYGYTF.

The chain employs TRBV5-6 and TRBJ1-1, with no clear D. Trimming shortened V by 6 bases and J by 6 bases, and 12 bases separated the two germline ends. The CDR3 runs to 12 residues. Germline lookup yields CDR1 SGHDT and CDR2 YYEEEE. The CDR3 loop is CASTRQKSEAFF. The CDR3 bases are TGTGCCAGCACACGGCAAAAATCTGAAGCTTTCTTT.

This clone was counted a few times. V is TRBV5-1 and J is TRBJ2-7, with D tentatively TRBD1 (6 bases). The CDR3 length is 14 residues. Germline CDR1 SGHRS, CDR2 YFSETQ. Trimming removed 6 bases from V and 2 bases from J, with 15 bases in between. In DNA, the CDR3 is TGCGCCAGCACTCCATCGACAGGAGCCTACGAGCAGTACTTC. It codes for CASTPSTGAYEQYF.

J is TRBJ2-1 and V is TRBV10-1; TRBD2 agrees at 14 bases. Germline V lookup: CDR1 WNHNN, CDR2 SYGVQD (reference sequence). Losses at the gene ends were 3 bases for V and 8 bases for J; bases not matched to a gene: 3. This CDR3 is built from 15 residues. CDR3 amino acids: CASSDGTSGRDEQFF. The CDR3 bases are TGCGCCAGCAGTGACGGGACTAGCGGGAGAGATGAGCAGTTCTTC.

This clone was observed a few times. A junction end diverges from the germline sequence, so it may reflect a read error. V gene TRBV11-2 combines with J gene TRBJ1-1; D remains ambiguous. Germline V gene sequence: CDR1 SGHAT, CDR2 FQNNGV. CDR3 size: 11 residues. The chain's CDR3 is CASRQNSEAFF. In DNA form, the CDR3 reads TGTGCCAGCAGGCAAAACAGTGAAGCTTTCTTT.

Comment on this clone: The junction and the germline gene differ at one end; a read error may be behind it. CDR3 amino acids: CAISESRSGANYGYTF. The CDR3 nucleotides read TGTGCCATCAGTGAGTCAAGGTCAGGAGCTAACTATGGCTACACCTTC. The chain joins TRBV6-1 to TRBJ1-2; D unclear. This CDR3 is 16 amino acids long. Germline V CDR1 and CDR2: MNHNS, SASEGT.

The gene calls are TRBV5-6 and TRBJ2-3; TRBD1 is a possible D gene (6 bases). The CDR3 runs to 15 residues. Per the germline V gene, CDR1 is SGHDT and CDR2 is YYEEEE. The ends were cut back, 3 bases at V and 4 bases at J, with 15 bases in the middle. CDR3 bases: TGTGCCAGCAGCTCCACAGGGAATCGGCCAGATACGCAGTATTTT. Amino acid sequence: CASSSTGNRPDTQYF.

V gene TRBV6-5 combines with J gene TRBJ2-1, with 10 nucleotides matching TRBD2. The CDR3 totals 14 residues. The germline CDR1 and CDR2 sequences are MNHEY and SVGAGI. J was trimmed by 3 bases and V by 6 bases; bases with no gene match: 2. As DNA, the CDR3 is TGTGCCAGCAGGGGACTAGCGAGCTACAATGAGCAGTTCTTC. Its translation is CASRGLASYNEQFF.

This chain links TRBV10-2 with TRBJ1-1; D is unresolved. CDR3 length: 12 amino acids. From germline, CDR1 is WSHSY and CDR2 SAAADI. Trimming took off 3 bases at V and 7 bases at J, with 9 bases between the two ends. Written as DNA, the CDR3 is TGCGCCAGCAGTGAAACTATGGGTGAAGCTTTCTTT. Protein: CASSETMGEAFF.

V gene TRBV19 combines with J gene TRBJ1-5; D unclear. The ends were cut back, 0 bases at V and 0 bases at J, with 6 bases in the middle. Germline lookup yields CDR1 LNHDA and CDR2 SQIVND (reference sequence). The CDR3 covers 15 residues. CDR3 coding DNA: TGTGCCAGTAGTATAGATTTGGCTAGCAATCAGCCCCAGCATTTT. It yields the protein CASSIDLASNQPQHF. The full variable domain, its missing parts supplied by reference TRBV19 and TRBJ1-5, is DGGITQSPKYLFRKEGQNVTLSCEQNLNHDAMYWYRQDPGQGLRLIYYSQIVNDFQKGDIAEGYSVSREKKESFPLTVTSAQKNPTAFYLCASSIDLASNQPQHFGDGTRLSIL.

This clone came up once. The chain has TRBV7-8 and TRBJ2-5; 7 nucleotides agree with TRBD1. The tail of the sequence fits TRBJ2-7 better, so the J call may be wrong. In germline, CDR1 is SGHVS, CDR2 FQNEAQ. The CDR3 is 16 amino acids. The CDR3 sequence: CASSPRDSAFSYEQYF. DNA of the CDR3: TGTGCCAGCAGCCCCAGGGACAGCGCCTTCTCCTACGAGCAGTACTTC.

This clone has a single count. The chain links TRBV5-4 to TRBJ2-5; the match to TRBD2 covers 10 bases. Germline CDR1 reads SGHNT; CDR2 reads YYREEE (reference sequence). The CDR3 has 16 residues. The V gene end was trimmed by 4 bases and the J gene end by 1 base; junction bases not matched to a gene: 7. This CDR3 is CASSRGLAAGQETQYF. In DNA form, the CDR3 reads TGTGCCAGCAGCAGAGGACTAGCGGCGGGCCAAGAGACCCAGTACTTC. The full variable domain, with the rest looked up from reference TRBV5-4 and TRBJ2-5, is ETGVTQSPTHLIKTRGQQVTLRCSSQSGHNTVSWYQQALGQGPQFIFQYYREEENGRGNFPPRFSGLQFPNYSSELNVNALELDDSALYLCASSRGLAAGQETQYFGPGTRLLVL.